This TCR beta chain was sequenced for a study of blood T cell repertoires in COVID-19. The CDR3 totals 14 residues. V was pared by 11 bases and J by 1 base, with 14 bases between. CDR1 and CDR2 from the germline V gene are LGHDT and YNNKEL (reference sequence). Profiling relied on immunoSEQ multiplex PCR, and the TCRdb table lists in-frame clones only, not all of them. The sample includes 55,000 to 80,000 clones, around 79% of them seen just once. The sequence came from a man in his sixties with acute or convalescent COVID-19. The specimen was peripheral blood. The chain joins TRBV3-1 (or the pseudogene TRBV3-2) to TRBJ2-2; D is undetermined. CDR3 DNA: TGTGCCGCTCAACCGGGTCTGAACACCGGGGAGCTGTTTTTT. It translates to CAAQPGLNTGELFF.